These 32 T cell receptor beta chains share one sample of origin, sequenced in a study of response to subunit inactivated influenza vaccine. Each CDR3 protein is one row after TCRdb ran MiXCR on the RT-PCR reads. This table has about 170,000 distinct CDR3 sequences, approximately 12% appearing once. The same data also went into a second study, on T cells expressing NK-cell markers. That source adds: TCR beta cDNA was generated via 5'RACE template switching incorporating UMIs.

Sample: CD8+ T cells sorted from PBMCs, taken roughly 13 days after vaccination. The receptors come from a man in his forties or fifties who received an inactivated influenza vaccine.

This clonotype was counted between two and nine times. The CDR3 region is CASSLGRGGEYNEQFF. CDR3 nucleotide sequence: TGTGCCAGCAGCTTAGGACGAGGGGGAGAGTACAATGAGCAGTTCTTC. This sequence joins TRBV7-9 and TRBJ2-1; tentatively, D is TRBD1 (6 bases). Trimming pared 1 base from V and 4 bases from J, leaving 14 bases between. The CDR3 length is 16 residues. The V gene's germline CDR1 is SEHNR and CDR2 FQNEAQ (reference sequence).

The V and J genes are TRBV5-6 and TRBJ2-1; 8 nucleotides agree with TRBD2. The junction had 5 bases not matched to a gene; V was cut back by 0 bases and J by 3 bases. CDR3 length: 16 amino acids. The V gene's germline CDR1 is SGHDT and CDR2 YYEEEE. The DNA of the CDR3 is TGTGCCAGCAGCTTGGTGGGACTAGAGTTCTACAATGAGCAGTTCTTC. This sequence encodes CASSLVGLEFYNEQFF.

The V gene is TRBV6-5, the J gene TRBJ2-7; possibly TRBD2 for D (5 bases). Trimming removed 0 bases at V and 3 bases at J, with 12 bases between. The germline gives CDR1 MNHEY, CDR2 SVGAGI. There are 15 residues in the CDR3. CDR3 sequence (DNA): TGTGCCAGCAGTTACTCGAGAGGGAGCGGCTACGAGCAGTACTTC. Translation: CASSYSRGSGYEQYF.

The chain carries TRBV7-9 and TRBJ1-2; D is perhaps TRBD1 (6 bases). The CDR3 has 14 residues. Deletions cut 5 bases from V and 7 bases from J, with 17 bases between. CDR1 and CDR2 from the germline V gene are SEHNR and FQNEAQ (reference sequence). The CDR3 DNA reads as TGTGCCAGCAGCCCGGGACACCCTGGGCTTGGCTACACCTTC. This encodes CASSPGHPGLGYTF.

The chain uses TRBV6-2 or TRBV6-3 and TRBJ1-2, with D possibly matching TRBD1 (6 bases). The CDR3 has 17 residues. Germline V CDR1 and CDR2: MNHEY, SVGEGT. V was shortened by 0 bases and J by 6 bases, with 20 bases between the two germline ends. CDR3 residues: CASSYSIRSGVSDGYTF. DNA for the CDR3: TGTGCCAGCAGTTACTCGATACGATCAGGGGTATCGGATGGCTACACCTTC.

This clonotype showed up just a few times. The J gene is TRBJ2-7, the V gene TRBV12-3 or TRBV12-4; TRBD1 matches at 11 bases. This CDR3 is 16 amino acids long. Losses at the gene ends were 5 bases for V and 2 bases for J; bases not matched to a gene: 8. CDR3 sequence (DNA): TGTGCCAGCAGTGGTCTAGGGACAGGGGGAACCTACGAGCAGTACTTC. Amino acids: CASSGLGTGGTYEQYF.

Ten or more counts support this clonotype. The genes are TRBV15 and TRBJ2-5; a weak D match, TRBD2 (6 bases). The CDR3 spans 14 residues. Trimming took off 0 bases at V and 7 bases at J, with 12 bases between the two ends. CDR1 and CDR2 from the germline V gene are LNHNV and YYDKDF (reference sequence). CDR3 protein: CATSRDLAEGTQYF. In DNA, the CDR3 is TGTGCCACCAGCAGAGATTTAGCGGAAGGGACCCAGTACTTC.

This clonotype was observed a handful of times. The chain combines TRBV27 with TRBJ2-5, with 7 bases identical to TRBD1. Looked up from germline, CDR1 is MNHEY and CDR2 is SMNVEV (reference sequence). The CDR3 length is 14 residues. J was trimmed by 4 bases and V by 10 bases; bases with no gene match: 12. The CDR3 reads CATSLGTAGETQYF. In DNA form, the CDR3 reads TGTGCCACCTCTTTGGGGACAGCAGGAGAGACCCAGTACTTC.

The chain is built from TRBV7-9 and TRBJ2-7; 10 positions agree with TRBD1. Per germline, CDR1 SEHNR and CDR2 FQNEAQ (reference sequence). J was trimmed by 6 bases and V by 1 base; bases with no gene match: 0. The CDR3 is 13 residues long. The CDR3 here is CASSLGQGAEQYF. In nucleotides, the CDR3 is TGTGCCAGCAGCTTAGGACAGGGGGCCGAGCAGTACTTC. The complete variable domain, with remaining parts taken from reference TRBV7-9 and TRBJ2-7, reads DTGVSQNPRHKITKRGQNVTFRCDPISEHNRLYWYRQTLGQGPEFLTYFQNEAQLEKSRLLSDRFSAERPKGSFSTLEIQRTEQGDSAMYLCASSLGQGAEQYFGPGTRLTVT.

This clonotype has at least ten counts. J is TRBJ2-1 and V is TRBV7-9, with a weak D call TRBD1 (6 bases). V was cut by 9 bases and J by 6 bases, with 9 bases left in between. This CDR3 is built from 11 residues. Germline V gives CDR1 SEHNR, CDR2 FQNEAQ (reference sequence). The CDR3 reads CASRRGNEQFF. In nucleotides, the CDR3 is TGTGCCAGTCGCAGGGGCAATGAGCAGTTCTTC.

This clonotype was picked up many times. The chain carries TRBV11-2 and TRBJ2-7; the D is unclear. Germline lookup yields CDR1 SGHAT and CDR2 FQNNGV. CDR3 length: 13 amino acids. Trimming took off 1 base at V and 3 bases at J, with 7 bases between the two ends. The CDR3 bases are TGTGCCAGCAGCTTAGGTTTTGGCTACGAGCAGTACTTC. It translates to CASSLGFGYEQYF.

Only a few counts were recorded for this clonotype. The chain uses TRBV15 and TRBJ2-7; 7 positions agree with TRBD1. The CDR3 covers 14 residues. Germline CDR1 reads LNHNV; CDR2 reads YYDKDF (reference sequence). The V gene end was trimmed by 3 bases and the J gene end by 0 bases; junction bases not matched to a gene: 2. CDR3 bases: TGTGCCACCAGCAGCGGGGACAGCTCCTACGAGCAGTACTTC. Translation: CATSSGDSSYEQYF.

This clonotype has ten or more counts. V is TRBV20-1 and J is TRBJ1-2, with 8 bases aligning to TRBD1. The CDR3 totals 17 residues. The trim removed 0 bases at V and 1 base at J, leaving 10 bases unmatched. Germline V gene data show CDR1 as DFQATT and CDR2 as SNEGSKA (reference sequence). DNA of the CDR3: TGCAGTGCTAGAGATGATGCAGGGGGCCATTTTAACTATGGCTACACCTTC. Translated, it gives CSARDDAGGHFNYGYTF.

This clonotype has more than one count but fewer than ten. The CDR3 spells CASHGASGAEVDEQFF. The CDR3 bases are TGTGCCAGCCATGGGGCTAGCGGGGCCGAGGTGGATGAGCAGTTCTTC. The genes are TRBV6-2 or TRBV6-3 and TRBJ2-1, with 9 bases that match TRBD2. This CDR3 is built from 16 residues. CDR1 and CDR2 (germline): MNHEY, SVGEGT. Trimming removed 8 bases from V and 8 bases from J; junction bases left unmatched: 16.

This chain links TRBV28 with TRBJ2-2; D tentatively fits TRBD1 or TRBD2 (5 bases each). The CDR3 length is 15 residues. Trimming took 3 bases from V and 3 from J, leaving 11 bases between them. The germline V gene encodes CDR1 MDHEN and CDR2 SYDVKM. The CDR3 sequence is CASSFTGADTGELFF. CDR3 in DNA: TGTGCCAGCAGTTTTACCGGGGCTGACACCGGGGAGCTGTTTTTT.

In this sample, this clonotype turned up many times. DNA of the CDR3: TGTGCCAGCTCACCCACCGGGCCGCAGACTAACTATGGCTACACCTTC. This encodes CASSPTGPQTNYGYTF. The gene calls are TRBV18 and TRBJ1-2; D unclear. V lost 3 bases and J lost 0, with 14 bases in between. The CDR3 contains 16 residues. In germline, CDR1 is KGHSH, CDR2 LQKENI.

A few counts support this clonotype. The rearrangement uses TRBV30 and TRBJ2-1, with 8 bases that match TRBD2. In germline, CDR1 is GTSNPN, CDR2 SVGIG (reference sequence). After removal of 2 bases from V and 1 base from J, the junction contained 4 bases not matched to a gene. CDR3 size: 15 residues. The CDR3 here is CAWSIGRGSYNEQFF. The CDR3, as DNA: TGTGCCTGGAGTATCGGGAGGGGATCCTACAATGAGCAGTTCTTC.

This rearrangement joins TRBV27 to TRBJ2-1; maybe TRBD1 (5 bases). Trimming cost V 8 bases and J 7 bases, with 12 bases left between them. There are 12 residues in the CDR3. Germline V gene lookup returns CDR1 MNHEY and CDR2 SMNVEV (reference sequence). CDR3 protein: CASGPGFNEQFF. CDR3 nucleotides: TGTGCCAGCGGCCCAGGGTTTAATGAGCAGTTCTTC.

The J gene is TRBJ2-2, the V gene TRBV12-3 or TRBV12-4, with TRBD2 identical over 9 bases. V shed 5 bases, J shed 4 bases, and the junction held 8 bases outside the gene matches. The CDR3 has 16 amino acids. Here the CDR3 reads CASSLPPGLATGELFF. Written as DNA, the CDR3 is TGTGCCAGCAGTCTCCCCCCGGGACTAGCCACCGGGGAGCTGTTTTTT.

CDR3 amino acids: CACRDTGGTEKLFF. DNA of the CDR3: TGTGCCTGTCGAGATACAGGGGGCACTGAAAAACTGTTTTTT. This rearrangement joins TRBV30 to TRBJ1-4; 9 positions agree with TRBD1. Germline V CDR1 and CDR2: GTSNPN, SVGIG (reference sequence). This CDR3 region has 14 residues. The junction had 9 bases not matched to a gene; V was cut back by 6 bases and J by 7 bases.

This clonotype was picked up many times. V gene TRBV4-3 combines with J gene TRBJ2-3; 8 positions agree with TRBD2. The germline CDR1 and CDR2 sequences are LGHNA and YSLEER. The length of the CDR3 is 17 residues. The junction had 9 bases not matched to a gene; V was cut back by 0 bases and J by 4 bases. The CDR3 protein is CASSQDVAVAGPDTQYF. CDR3 coding DNA: TGCGCCAGCAGCCAAGACGTGGCTGTAGCGGGGCCAGATACGCAGTATTTT.

This clonotype has only a few counts. The chain employs TRBV20-1 and TRBJ2-1; 7 bases are a match to TRBD2. Germline assignment: CDR1 DFQATT and CDR2 SNEGSKA (reference sequence). Trimming removed 1 base from V and 5 bases from J; junction bases left unmatched: 5. The CDR3 consists of 14 residues. CDR3 amino acids: CSARGVGRDNEQFF. The CDR3, as DNA: TGCAGTGCTAGAGGGGTGGGGAGGGACAATGAGCAGTTCTTC.

This clonotype was picked up a small number of times. V and J are TRBV29-1 and TRBJ2-2; perhaps TRBD2 as D (6 bases). Trimming pared 7 bases from V and 4 bases from J, leaving 16 bases between. Germline values: CDR1 SQVTM, CDR2 ANQGSEA. This CDR3 is built from 14 residues. CDR3 protein: CSAAHSGVTGELFF. The DNA of the CDR3 is TGCAGCGCAGCTCATTCGGGAGTCACCGGGGAGCTGTTTTTT.

The chain combines TRBV19 with TRBJ2-3, with 7 bases matching TRBD2. Trimming at V came to 2 bases and at J to 1 base, leaving 3 bases not matched to a gene. Germline V gene lookup returns CDR1 LNHDA and CDR2 SQIVND (reference sequence). This CDR3 has 15 residues. CDR3 sequence: CASSILAGGTDTQYF. Here the CDR3 DNA reads TGTGCCAGTAGTATACTTGCGGGAGGCACAGATACGCAGTATTTT.

This clonotype was picked up a small number of times. The chain recombines TRBV19 with TRBJ2-3; 8 nucleotides line up with TRBD2. CDR1 is LNHDA and CDR2 is SQIVND in the germline V gene (reference sequence). The CDR3 has 17 residues. V trimming: 4 bases; J trimming: 0 bases; junction bases outside the gene matches: 9. CDR3 coding DNA: TGTGCCAGTAGTAGTCCTAGCGGGTGGATCAGCACAGATACGCAGTATTTT. Its translation is CASSSPSGWISTDTQYF.

The chain has TRBV6-5 and TRBJ1-1; D call uncertain. CDR1 is MNHEY, CDR2 SVGAGI, per germline. This CDR3 contains 17 residues. Trimming removed 0 bases from V and 0 bases from J, with 14 bases in between. The CDR3 is CASSYSINAFMNTEAFF. The CDR3 DNA sequence: TGTGCCAGCAGTTACTCGATTAACGCATTCATGAACACTGAAGCTTTCTTT.

This clonotype was seen repeatedly, ten times or more. The V and J genes are TRBV29-1 and TRBJ2-1; 9 bases fit TRBD1. The trim removed 3 bases at V and 0 bases at J, leaving 0 bases unmatched. CDR3 length: 14 residues. Looked up from germline, CDR1 is SQVTM and CDR2 is ANQGSEA. The DNA for the CDR3 is TGCAGCGTTGAGGACAGGGGCTCCTACAATGAGCAGTTCTTC. Translation gives CSVEDRGSYNEQFF.

In this sample, this clonotype turned up a few times. CDR3 DNA sequence: TGTGCCAGCAGCCGGGGCGGCGAGCAGTACTTC. Translated, it gives CASSRGGEQYF. The chain couples TRBV7-9 to TRBJ2-7; possibly TRBD1 or TRBD2 for D (5 bases each). Per the germline V gene, CDR1 is SEHNR and CDR2 is FQNEAQ (reference sequence). Trimming removed 5 bases at V and 6 bases at J, with 8 bases between. This CDR3 is built from 11 residues.

CDR3 region: CASTVFRTGSYEQYF. The DNA of the CDR3 is TGTGCCAGCACTGTTTTCCGGACAGGGAGCTACGAGCAGTACTTC. The V gene is TRBV6-1, the J gene TRBJ2-7; 8 nucleotides align to TRBD1. This CDR3 region has 15 residues. Trimming removed 7 bases from V and 3 bases from J; junction bases left unmatched: 11. Per germline, CDR1 MNHNS and CDR2 SASEGT.

This clonotype was counted at least ten times. V usage is TRBV4-1 and J usage is TRBJ2-7; no clear D. With 3 bases removed from V and 3 bases from J, the gap between germline ends came to 12 bases. CDR3 size: 14 residues. In germline, CDR1 is MGHRA, CDR2 YSYEKL. The CDR3: CASSHIDTNYEQYF. The CDR3 DNA reads TGCGCCAGCAGCCATATCGACACAAACTACGAGCAGTACTTC.

This clonotype was recorded once. It may be a read error: a sequence one base away is much more abundant. This rearrangement joins TRBV7-9 to TRBJ1-5, with D maybe TRBD1 (5 bases). Germline V lookup: CDR1 SEHNR, CDR2 FQNEAQ (reference sequence). V was clipped by 6 bases and J by 3 bases, with 9 bases between them. The CDR3 is made up of 13 amino acids. Written as DNA, the CDR3 is TGTGCCAGCAGTGGGACTTACAATCAGCCCCAGCATTTT. Its translation: CASSGTYNQPQHF.

The V gene is TRBV13, the J gene TRBJ2-2; the match to TRBD2 covers 7 bases. This CDR3 has 14 amino acids. Germline assignment: CDR1 PRHDT and CDR2 FYEKMQ (reference sequence). The V segment lost 8 bases and the J segment 3 bases; nucleotides outside the gene matches: 6. DNA of the CDR3: TGTGCCAGCGAAAGGGAGGGCCACACCGGGGAGCTGTTTTTT. Translation gives CASEREGHTGELFF.